Each of the 32 T cell receptor beta chains below was sequenced from the same sample in a study of blood T cell repertoires in COVID-19. Assay used: immunoSEQ multiplex PCR; TCRdb lists only in-frame clones, some missing. The top ten hold 7.2% of the sample, which has about 220,000 clones, over 60% seen once. Sequencing was carried out using peripheral blood. The receptors derive from a woman between 70 and 85 years old with acute or convalescent COVID-19.

The CDR3 is CATSTPTGGDEQFF. In DNA form, the CDR3 reads TGTGCCACCAGTACTCCGACAGGGGGTGATGAGCAGTTCTTC. The gene calls are TRBV24-1 and TRBJ2-1, with TRBD1 identical over 9 bases. Germline V gives CDR1 KGHDR, CDR2 SFDVKD. This CDR3 comprises 14 residues. Unmatched junction bases numbered 7, after V lost 6 bases and J lost 8 bases.

This chain joins TRBV10-2 and TRBJ2-4, with D possibly being TRBD2 (6 bases). V was trimmed by 8 bases and J by 0 bases, leaving 17 bases between them. The CDR3 sequence is 16 residues long. In germline, CDR1 is WSHSY, CDR2 SAAADI. CDR3 DNA: TGCGCCAGCTCTAGCCTAGGCGGGGTAGCCAAAAACATTCAGTACTTC. Protein product: CASSSLGGVAKNIQYF.

V is TRBV7-9 and J is TRBJ1-2, with 7 bases identical to TRBD1. Trimming took 5 bases from V and 6 from J; bases not matched to a gene: 9. This CDR3 spans 14 amino acids. Germline CDR1 SEHNR, CDR2 FQNEAQ (reference sequence). DNA of the CDR3: TGTGCCAGCAGCCACTCGGACAGGATGGATGGCTACACCTTC. Residues: CASSHSDRMDGYTF.

There are a few counts of this clone. The chain joins TRBV19 to TRBJ1-1; a possible D gene is TRBD1 (6 bases). The V gene lost 4 bases and the J gene lost 7 bases, with 16 bases spanning the gap. CDR1 and CDR2 from the germline V gene are LNHDA and SQIVND (reference sequence). This CDR3 has 14 amino acids. The CDR3 coding sequence is TGTGCCAGTAGTACAGGGGCGGCGATCGGTGAAGCTTTCTTT. Its translation is CASSTGAAIGEAFF.

This chain uses TRBV7-2 with TRBJ2-7; TRBD2 agrees at 7 bases. Germline CDR1 and CDR2: SGHTA and FQGNSA. This CDR3 comprises 13 residues. J lost 0 bases, V lost 5 bases, and 1 base had no gene match. CDR3: CASSRDYSYEQYF. As DNA, the CDR3 is TGTGCCAGCAGCCGGGACTACTCCTACGAGCAGTACTTC.

The chain has TRBV10-3 and TRBJ2-7; the D gene is possibly TRBD1 (5 bases). The CDR3 consists of 12 residues. Germline V lookup: CDR1 ENHRY, CDR2 SYGVKD. The ends were cut back, 3 bases at V and 7 bases at J, with 10 bases in the middle. The DNA of the CDR3 is TGTGCCATCAGTGAATCAGGGTGGGAGCAGTACGTC. Encoded protein: CAISESGWEQYV.

V and J are TRBV5-1 and TRBJ2-5; TRBD1 agrees at 7 bases. Trimming at V came to 4 bases and at J to 5 bases, leaving 8 bases not matched to a gene. CDR1 SGHRS and CDR2 YFSETQ come from the germline V gene. CDR3 length: 14 residues. The CDR3 is CASSPDRVGETQYF. The CDR3 nucleotides are TGCGCCAGCAGCCCTGACAGGGTTGGGGAGACCCAGTACTTC.

This chain joins TRBV7-6 and TRBJ1-1; no firm D call. The CDR3 contains 14 residues. V lost 1 base to trimming and J lost 4 bases, with 10 bases between them. In germline, CDR1 is SGHVS, CDR2 FNYEAQ. This CDR3 reads CASSLVGVGTEAFF. The CDR3 DNA reads as TGTGCCAGCAGCTTAGTAGGAGTGGGCACTGAAGCTTTCTTT.

The chain combines TRBV6-5 with TRBJ1-2; D is perhaps TRBD1 (5 bases). Trimming took 6 bases from V and 2 from J, leaving 10 bases between them. The CDR3 has 13 amino acids. CDR1 MNHEY and CDR2 SVGAGI come from the germline V gene. The DNA for the CDR3 is TGTGCCAGCAGGTCAACAGGCAACTATGGCTACACCTTC. Encoded protein: CASRSTGNYGYTF.

V usage is TRBV30 and J usage is TRBJ2-5; TRBD2 might be the D (6 bases). This CDR3 spans 12 amino acids. Trimming removed 3 bases at V and 6 bases at J, with 11 bases between. Germline lookup yields CDR1 GTSNPN and CDR2 SVGIG (reference sequence). CDR3 amino acids: CAWRAGRQTQYF. CDR3 coding DNA: TGTGCCTGGAGAGCAGGGAGGCAGACCCAGTACTTC. The full variable domain, rest sourced from reference TRBV30 and TRBJ2-5, is SQTIHQWPATLVQPVGSPLSLECTVEGTSNPNLYWYRQAAGRGLQLLFYSVGIGQISSEVPQNLSASRPQDRQFILSSKKLLLSDSGFYLCAWRAGRQTQYFGPGTRLLVL.

V and J are TRBV5-5 and TRBJ1-5; 11 bases are a match to TRBD1. V lost 4 bases to trimming and J lost 5 bases; unmatched junction nucleotides: 5. From germline, CDR1 is SGHKS and CDR2 YYEKEE (reference sequence). This CDR3 has 15 residues. The CDR3 nucleotides read TGTGCCAGCAGCCCTGGGACAGGGGGTTATCAGCCCCAGCATTTT. Its protein is CASSPGTGGYQPQHF.

The V call is TRBV21-1, the J call TRBJ2-7; the listed D gene, TRBD2, was not tested against the DNA. TRBV21-1 represents a pseudogene. The CDR3 is 17 residues long. As DNA, the CDR3 is TGTGCCAGCAGCAAAGTCGATCCCGGTGGCAGGGAGGACGAGCAGTACTTC. It codes for CASSKVDPGGREDEQYF.

This rearrangement joins TRBV24-1 to TRBJ2-3; a weak D match, TRBD2 (5 bases). The length of the CDR3 is 16 residues. Germline values: CDR1 KGHDR, CDR2 SFDVKD. Deletions cut 3 bases from V and 3 bases from J, with 15 bases between. CDR3 nucleotides: TGTGCCACCAGTGATCCACTAGGCCCCGTAACAGATACGCAGTATTTT. It translates to CATSDPLGPVTDTQYF.

J is TRBJ2-5 and V is TRBV19, with D perhaps matching TRBD1 (6 bases). Trimming cost V 5 bases and J 0 bases, with 13 bases left between them. The CDR3 totals 15 residues. Germline V CDR1 and CDR2: LNHDA, SQIVND (reference sequence). The CDR3 nucleotides are TGTGCCAGTAGTCCCGGACAGTCGGACCAAGAGACCCAGTACTTC. It is translated as CASSPGQSDQETQYF.

The chain carries TRBV11-2 and TRBJ2-1, with D possibly matching TRBD1 (5 bases). Germline assignment: CDR1 SGHAT and CDR2 FQNNGV. V gave up 5 bases and J gave up 7 bases, with 18 bases separating them. The CDR3 length is 15 residues. The CDR3 DNA sequence: TGTGCCAGCAGCGCTCTCCAGGGCCTTATAAATGAGCAGTTCTTC. It specifies CASSALQGLINEQFF.

V gene TRBV4-1 combines with J gene TRBJ2-5, with D tentatively TRBD2 (5 bases). Deletions cut 0 bases from V and 5 bases from J, with 19 bases between. In germline, CDR1 is MGHRA, CDR2 YSYEKL. The CDR3 is 17 residues long. As DNA, the CDR3 is TGCGCCAGCAGCCAAGATGCTGTACGAGCGGCCGGCGAGACCCAGTACTTC. This sequence encodes CASSQDAVRAAGETQYF.

This chain joins TRBV12-3 or TRBV12-4 and TRBJ2-3; D not resolved. Trimming took 2 bases from V and 3 from J, leaving 6 bases between them. The CDR3 sequence is 13 residues long. The CDR3 DNA sequence: TGTGCCAGCAGTTTATTTCAGACAGATACGCAGTATTTT. The encoded protein is CASSLFQTDTQYF.

The V call is TRBV3-1 (or the pseudogene TRBV3-2), the J call TRBJ2-3, with 9 positions matching TRBD1. CDR1 and CDR2 from the germline V gene are LGHDT and YNNKEL (reference sequence). CDR3 size: 17 residues. V shed 4 bases and J 6 bases; nucleotides not matched to a gene: 14. The CDR3 here is CASSRLGTGSTPDTQYF. The DNA of the CDR3 is TGTGCCAGCAGCCGCCTAGGGACAGGGTCCACCCCGGATACGCAGTATTTT.

The chain is built from TRBV7-2 and TRBJ2-4; D might be TRBD2 (7 bases). Germline lookup yields CDR1 SGHTA and CDR2 FQGNSA. This CDR3 spans 15 amino acids. The V end was cut by 1 base, the J end by 8 bases, with 15 bases between. CDR3 protein: CASSLGGGGSDIQYF. CDR3 nucleotides: TGTGCCAGCAGCTTAGGAGGCGGGGGCAGTGACATTCAGTACTTC. The whole variable domain, filled in from reference TRBV7-2 and TRBJ2-4, reads GAGVSQSPSNKVTEKGKDVELRCDPISGHTALYWYRQSLGQGLEFLIYFQGNSAPDKSGLPSDRFSAERTGGSVSTLTIQRTQQEDSAVYLCASSLGGGGSDIQYFGAGTRLSVL.

As DNA, the CDR3 is TGCGCCAGCACCAGTTGGCCAAGCTCTGGAAACACCATATATTTT. This sequence encodes CASTSWPSSGNTIYF. This chain joins TRBV5-1 and TRBJ1-3; unclear D gene. The CDR3 length is 15 residues. V lost 6 bases, J lost 0 bases, and 13 bases lay in between. Looked up from germline, CDR1 is SGHRS and CDR2 is YFSETQ.

The chain carries TRBV6-2 or TRBV6-3 and TRBJ1-2; maybe TRBD1 (5 bases). Trimming cost V 1 base and J 7 bases, with 7 bases left between them. CDR3 length: 12 residues. In germline, CDR1 is MNHEY, CDR2 SVGEGT. The CDR3 loop is CASSYFQGGYTF. The DNA for the CDR3 is TGTGCCAGCAGTTACTTTCAGGGTGGCTACACCTTC.

This chain links TRBV15 with TRBJ2-2; 8 bases agree with TRBD2. Trimming removed 5 bases from V and 2 bases from J; junction bases left unmatched: 4. The CDR3 extends over 15 amino acids. Germline lookup yields CDR1 LNHNV and CDR2 YYDKDF (reference sequence). CDR3: CATSFGTRNTGELFF. Written as DNA, the CDR3 is TGTGCCACCAGCTTCGGGACTAGAAACACCGGGGAGCTGTTTTTT.

This clone was seen at least ten times. The chain joins TRBV5-1 to TRBJ2-3; the D gene is possibly TRBD1 (6 bases). V gave up 4 bases and J gave up 4 bases, with 13 bases separating them. The germline V gene encodes CDR1 SGHRS and CDR2 YFSETQ. The CDR3 is 14 residues long. The CDR3 DNA reads as TGCGCCAGCAGCCAGGGGTTTGGGTCAGATACGCAGTATTTT. Residues: CASSQGFGSDTQYF. Full variable domain (remainder filled in from reference TRBV5-1 and TRBJ2-3): KAGVTQTPRYLIKTRGQQVTLSCSPISGHRSVSWYQQTPGQGLQFLFEYFSETQRNKGNFPGRFSGRQFSNSRSEMNVSTLELGDSALYLCASSQGFGSDTQYFGPGTRLTVL.

V gene TRBV7-9 combines with J gene TRBJ1-2, with 7 nucleotides matching TRBD1. Germline trimming cut 5 bases from V and 1 base from J; bases unmatched to any gene: 16. Germline V gene lookup returns CDR1 SEHNR and CDR2 FQNEAQ (reference sequence). The CDR3 runs to 18 residues. The CDR3 DNA reads as TGTGCCAGCAGCCCACTCTCCAGCTGGGACAGTATTAACTATGGCTACACCTTC. The encoded protein is CASSPLSSWDSINYGYTF. Full variable domain (missing parts from reference TRBV7-9 and TRBJ1-2): DTGVSQNPRHKITKRGQNVTFRCDPISEHNRLYWYRQTLGQGPEFLTYFQNEAQLEKSRLLSDRFSAERPKGSFSTLEIQRTEQGDSAMYLCASSPLSSWDSINYGYTFGSGTRLTVV.

The chain couples TRBV24-1 to TRBJ1-6; D is unresolved. CDR3 length: 13 residues. V shed 5 bases and J shed 9 bases, with 10 bases lying between them. Looked up from germline, CDR1 is KGHDR and CDR2 is SFDVKD. CDR3 sequence (DNA): TGTGCCACCAGTGGAGGGTCAGGTTCACCCCTCCACTTT. Amino acids: CATSGGSGSPLHF.

The CDR3 DNA sequence: TGTGCCAGCAGCCAAGACAGGGACAGGGGTGGCTACACCTTC. Translated: CASSQDRDRGGYTF. V and J are TRBV4-2 and TRBJ1-2, with TRBD1 identical over 10 bases. The CDR3 covers 14 residues. Germline V lookup: CDR1 LGHNA, CDR2 YNFKEQ. The V segment lost 0 bases and the J segment 7 bases; nucleotides outside the gene matches: 2.

The chain employs TRBV2 and TRBJ1-2; TRBD1 is a possible D gene (6 bases). CDR1 is SNHLY and CDR2 is FYNNEI in the germline V gene. This CDR3 is 13 amino acids long. Trimming took off 2 bases at V and 4 bases at J, with 8 bases between the two ends. The CDR3 region is CASSERTAYGYTF. The CDR3 DNA reads as TGTGCCAGCAGTGAAAGGACAGCCTATGGCTACACCTTC.

The chain recombines TRBV24-1 with TRBJ1-1; weak D call: TRBD1 (5 bases). The CDR3 has 14 amino acids. Per the germline V gene, CDR1 is KGHDR and CDR2 is SFDVKD. The V end was cut by 2 bases, the J end by 5 bases, with 11 bases between. The CDR3 here is CATSDSGGVTEAFF. CDR3 coding DNA: TGTGCCACCAGTGATTCGGGGGGTGTGACTGAAGCTTTCTTT.

The chain carries TRBV6-5 and TRBJ2-5; 9 bases match TRBD1. The CDR3 spans 15 residues. Germline CDR1 is MNHEY and CDR2 is SVGAGI. J gave up 5 bases and V 4 bases, and 8 bases lay outside the gene matches. For the CDR3, the DNA is TGTGCCAGCAGTTCTCGGACAGGGGTTTGGGAGACCCAGTACTTC. Translation: CASSSRTGVWETQYF.

This clone showed up just once. The chain employs TRBV30 and TRBJ1-2; 8 nucleotides agree with TRBD1. The J segment lost 6 bases and the V segment lost 2 bases, leaving 2 bases of the junction unmatched. Germline V gene lookup returns CDR1 GTSNPN and CDR2 SVGIG (reference sequence). The CDR3 spans 12 residues. The CDR3: CAWSTGGDGYTF. CDR3 bases: TGTGCCTGGAGTACAGGGGGGGATGGCTACACCTTC.

This clone was observed a few times. The V call is TRBV5-1, the J call TRBJ2-7; perhaps TRBD1 as D (5 bases). The CDR3 runs 14 residues. The germline CDR1 and CDR2 sequences are SGHRS and YFSETQ. V was clipped by 0 bases and J by 0 bases, with 7 bases between them. CDR3 nucleotides: TGCGCCAGCAGCTTGGGGACACACTCCTACGAGCAGTACTTC. Residues: CASSLGTHSYEQYF.

The V and J genes are TRBV5-5 and TRBJ1-1, with a possible D match to TRBD1 (5 bases). The germline CDR1 and CDR2 sequences are SGHKS and YYEKEE (reference sequence). V gave up 3 bases and J gave up 3 bases, with 15 bases separating them. This CDR3 comprises 15 residues. CDR3 sequence (DNA): TGTGCCAGCAGCTCCCGGGGGGGAGGTCACACTGAAGCTTTCTTT. This encodes CASSSRGGGHTEAFF.